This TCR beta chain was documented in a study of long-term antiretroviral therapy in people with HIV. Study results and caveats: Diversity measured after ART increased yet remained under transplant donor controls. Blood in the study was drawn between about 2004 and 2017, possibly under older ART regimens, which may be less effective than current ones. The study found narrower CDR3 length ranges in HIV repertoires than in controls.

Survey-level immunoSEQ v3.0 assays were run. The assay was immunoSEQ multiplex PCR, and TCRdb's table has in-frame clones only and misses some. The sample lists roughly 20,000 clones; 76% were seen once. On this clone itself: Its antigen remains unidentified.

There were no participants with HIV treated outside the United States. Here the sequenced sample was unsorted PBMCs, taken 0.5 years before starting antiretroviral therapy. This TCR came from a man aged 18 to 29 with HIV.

CDR3 in DNA: TGCGCCAGCAGCCCTCGGACAGGGAGCTCCTACGAGCAGTACTTC. It codes for CASSPRTGSSYEQYF. This chain links TRBV5-1 with TRBJ2-7; 8 bases are shared with TRBD1. There are 15 residues in the CDR3. Trimming cost V 4 bases and J 0 bases; bases outside gene matches: 6. Per germline, CDR1 SGHRS and CDR2 YFSETQ. The full variable domain, completed using reference TRBV5-1 and TRBJ2-7, is KAGVTQTPRYLIKTRGQQVTLSCSPISGHRSVSWYQQTPGQGLQFLFEYFSETQRNKGNFPGRFSGRQFSNSRSEMNVSTLELGDSALYLCASSPRTGSSYEQYFGPGTRLTVT.